Following are 32 T cell receptor beta chains from one sample sequenced in a study of T cell responses to AZD1222 COVID-19 vaccine. Measured with immunoSEQ multiplex PCR; TCRdb has only the in-frame clones, and not every one. The repertoire holds over 100,000 clones, with 70% to 90% as singletons. The sequencing used peripheral blood, collected on day 0 of AZD1222 vaccination. Receptors originate from an adult in good health.

The chain employs TRBV7-2 and TRBJ2-1; 7 nucleotides agree with TRBD2. This CDR3 region has 15 residues. Germline lookup yields CDR1 SGHTA and CDR2 FQGNSA. Unmatched junction bases numbered 4, after V lost 3 bases and J lost 2 bases. The CDR3 spells CASSFSRGTYNEQFF. CDR3 in DNA: TGTGCCAGCAGCTTCTCGCGGGGGACCTACAATGAGCAGTTCTTC.

The chain uses TRBV3-1 (or the pseudogene TRBV3-2) and TRBJ2-1, with no clear D. Trimming took off 3 bases at V and 9 bases at J, with 15 bases between the two ends. Per germline, CDR1 LGHDT and CDR2 YNNKEL (reference sequence). This CDR3 is 14 amino acids long. Here the CDR3 DNA reads TGTGCCAGCAGCCAGGCGCCCGGTCGGGTTGAGCAGTTCTTC. Translating gives CASSQAPGRVEQFF.

This clone appeared a single time. One junction end disagrees with the germline gene, perhaps due to a read error. The genes are TRBV6-5 and TRBJ2-5; 9 bases are shared with TRBD2. Germline V gives CDR1 MNHEY, CDR2 SVGAGI. CDR3 length: 16 residues. The CDR3 reads CASSYSGAGGQEAQYF. In nucleotides, the CDR3 is TGTGCCAGCAGTTACTCAGGAGCGGGGGGACAAGAGGCCCAGTACTTC.

This chain links TRBV6-5 with TRBJ1-1, with a possible D match to TRBD1 (6 bases). Germline V gives CDR1 MNHEY, CDR2 SVGAGI. There are 13 residues in the CDR3. Trimming cost V 4 bases and J 5 bases, with 11 bases left between them. The DNA of the CDR3 is TGTGCCAGCAGTTCCCAAGGGGGAACTGAAGCTTTCTTT. Encoded protein: CASSSQGGTEAFF.

The chain has TRBV19 and TRBJ2-7; 10 bases are shared with TRBD1. CDR3 length: 14 residues. V dropped 8 bases and J dropped 2; count of bases not matched to a gene: 6. CDR1 and CDR2 from the germline V gene are LNHDA and SQIVND (reference sequence). CDR3 nucleotide sequence: TGTGCCAGTGGAAGACAGGGGGCCCCCTACGAGCAGTACTTC. Its translation is CASGRQGAPYEQYF.

The CDR3 spells CASSVDSYGYTF. As DNA, the CDR3 is TGCGCCAGCAGCGTGGACAGCTATGGCTACACCTTC. The chain is built from TRBV5-1 and TRBJ1-2, with D possibly matching TRBD1 (6 bases). Trimming pared 4 bases from V and 4 bases from J, leaving 8 bases between. The germline V gene has CDR1 SGHRS and CDR2 YFSETQ. The CDR3 extends over 12 amino acids.

The V gene is TRBV6-5, the J gene TRBJ2-2, with unresolved D. The CDR3 spans 12 residues. Germline CDR1 and CDR2: MNHEY and SVGAGI. Trimming removed 6 bases from V and 9 bases from J, with 11 bases in between. CDR3 sequence reads: CASSPSPRELFF. The CDR3 DNA reads TGTGCCAGCAGCCCAAGCCCGAGGGAGCTGTTTTTT.

The chain links TRBV19 to TRBJ2-7; 8 positions match TRBD2. The trim removed 7 bases at V and 2 bases at J, leaving 7 bases unmatched. CDR3 length: 14 amino acids. Germline loops: CDR1 LNHDA, CDR2 SQIVND (reference sequence). CDR3 sequence (DNA): TGTGCCAGTAAAGATCCAGCGGGGGCCTACGAGCAGTACTTC. It yields the protein CASKDPAGAYEQYF.

The rearrangement joins TRBV4-1 to TRBJ2-3, with 13 bases identical to TRBD2. V shed 4 bases and J 6 bases; nucleotides not matched to a gene: 4. CDR1 and CDR2 (germline): MGHRA, YSYEKL. CDR3 size: 15 residues. The CDR3 loop reads CASSPLAGGLDTQYF. The CDR3, as DNA: TGCGCCAGCAGCCCACTAGCGGGGGGGCTTGATACGCAGTATTTT.

The chain couples TRBV3-1 (or the pseudogene TRBV3-2) to TRBJ2-7; D unresolved. The CDR3 is 15 amino acids. With 3 bases removed from V and 4 bases from J, the gap between germline ends came to 16 bases. CDR1 and CDR2 from the germline V gene are LGHDT and YNNKEL (reference sequence). CDR3: CASSQALTRPYEQYF. The CDR3 nucleotides read TGTGCCAGCAGCCAGGCCCTGACAAGACCTTACGAGCAGTACTTC.

The chain employs TRBV6-5 and TRBJ1-1; maybe TRBD1 (6 bases). Germline V gives CDR1 MNHEY, CDR2 SVGAGI. V was cut by 6 bases and J by 1 base, with 12 bases left in between. This CDR3 has 14 amino acids. DNA for the CDR3: TGTGCCAGCAGACCCGCACAGGGGAACACTGAAGCTTTCTTT. Residues: CASRPAQGNTEAFF.

The J gene is TRBJ1-1, the V gene TRBV9; D call uncertain. Trimming took 0 bases from V and 6 from J, leaving 12 bases between them. This CDR3 is built from 14 residues. CDR1 and CDR2 from the germline V gene are SGDLS and YYNGEE. CDR3 nucleotides: TGTGCCAGCAGCGTAGGTGAGAAGGGCCCTGAAGCTTTCTTT. This sequence encodes CASSVGEKGPEAFF.

V gene TRBV3-1 (or the pseudogene TRBV3-2) combines with J gene TRBJ2-5; D ambiguous. Per the germline V gene, CDR1 is LGHDT and CDR2 is YNNKEL (reference sequence). The CDR3 spans 13 residues. The germline V and J ends were trimmed by 1 base and 7 bases, with 10 bases remaining between them. In DNA form, the CDR3 reads TGTGCCAGCAGCCAAGGGGCTAGGGTGACCCAGTACTTC. Translating it yields CASSQGARVTQYF.

V usage is TRBV9 and J usage is TRBJ1-4; D might be TRBD1 (6 bases). The CDR3 has 14 residues. Germline V lookup: CDR1 SGDLS, CDR2 YYNGEE. V gave up 0 bases and J gave up 12 bases, with 15 bases separating them. CDR3 bases: TGTGCCAGCAGCGTAGGGGGGCTCCCCGGGGAACTGTTTTTT. Protein sequence: CASSVGGLPGELFF.

The chain uses TRBV6-5 and TRBJ1-2, with 8 bases that match TRBD1. Germline V gene lookup returns CDR1 MNHEY and CDR2 SVGAGI. The CDR3 runs to 15 residues. The ends lost 7 bases at V and 3 bases at J; junction bases unmatched: 10. The CDR3 nucleotides read TGTGCCAGCACCCGGACAGGGTCCTCACACTATGGCTACACCTTC. Protein: CASTRTGSSHYGYTF.

The J gene is TRBJ1-2, the V gene TRBV5-4, with 9 bases identical to TRBD1. This CDR3 has 14 residues. Germline values: CDR1 SGHNT, CDR2 YYREEE (reference sequence). Unmatched junction bases numbered 4, after V lost 1 base and J lost 6 bases. The CDR3, as DNA: TGTGCCAGCAGCTTGCAAAGACAGGGGGATGGCTACACCTTC. This translates into CASSLQRQGDGYTF.

The CDR3 is CASRGNPITEAFF. The DNA for the CDR3 is TGTGCCAGCAGAGGCAACCCGATCACTGAAGCTTTCTTT. V is TRBV12-3 or TRBV12-4 and J is TRBJ1-1, with unresolved D. This CDR3 is 13 amino acids long. The V gene lost 6 bases and the J gene lost 4 bases, with 12 bases spanning the gap.

The chain uses TRBV3-1 (or the pseudogene TRBV3-2) and TRBJ2-5; D could derive from TRBD1 or TRBD2 (5 bases each). V was shortened by 3 bases and J by 7 bases, with 6 bases between the two germline ends. The CDR3 runs to 11 residues. The germline V gene encodes CDR1 LGHDT and CDR2 YNNKEL (reference sequence). CDR3 coding DNA: TGTGCCAGCAGCCAGGGACGGACCCAGTACTTC. This codes for CASSQGRTQYF.

The rearrangement uses TRBV5-6 and TRBJ1-1; D remains ambiguous. The CDR3 runs to 14 residues. Per the germline V gene, CDR1 is SGHDT and CDR2 is YYEEEE. V lost 4 bases and J lost 2, with 12 bases in between. The CDR3 reads CASSRMLVNTEAFF. The CDR3 DNA is TGTGCCAGCAGCCGTATGCTGGTCAACACTGAAGCTTTCTTT. Full variable domain (rest looked up from reference TRBV5-6 and TRBJ1-1): DAGVTQSPTHLIKTRGQQVTLRCSPKSGHDTVSWYQQALGQGPQFIFQYYEEEERQRGNFPDRFSGHQFPNYSSELNVNALLLGDSALYLCASSRMLVNTEAFFGQGTRLTVV.

V gene TRBV12-5 combines with J gene TRBJ2-3; D is unresolved. CDR1 is LGHNT, CDR2 FRNRAP, per germline. The length of the CDR3 is 12 residues. Between the trimmed V and J ends, which lost 6 bases and 1 base, there was a span of 5 bases. Here the CDR3 DNA reads TGTGCTAGTGGCCAGCGCACAGATACGCAGTATTTT. Residues: CASGQRTDTQYF.

This sequence joins TRBV14 and TRBJ1-4; 7 bases are a match to TRBD1. The CDR3 spans 16 residues. Trimming at V came to 0 bases and at J to 6 bases, leaving 7 bases not matched to a gene. Germline V gives CDR1 SGHDN, CDR2 FVKESK. Here the CDR3 DNA reads TGTGCCAGCAGCCAAGATCCGTACGACAGGGATGAAAAACTGTTTTTT. Its protein is CASSQDPYDRDEKLFF. Supplemented by reference TRBV14 and TRBJ1-4, the full variable domain reads EAGVTQFPSHSVIEKGQTVTLRCDPISGHDNLYWYRRVMGKEIKFLLHFVKESKQDESGMPNNRFLAERTGGTYSTLKVQPAELEDSGVYFCASSQDPYDRDEKLFFGSGTQLSVL.

The V call is TRBV19, the J call TRBJ1-2; TRBD1 matches at 11 bases. Germline V CDR1 and CDR2: LNHDA, SQIVND (reference sequence). J was trimmed by 6 bases and V by 5 bases; bases with no gene match: 5. The CDR3 contains 14 residues. The chain's CDR3 is CASSDPGQGDGYTF. The CDR3 region has the DNA TGTGCCAGTAGTGACCCGGGACAGGGGGATGGCTACACCTTC.

The V gene is TRBV10-3, the J gene TRBJ2-7, with D maybe TRBD2 (5 bases). This CDR3 comprises 14 residues. Germline values: CDR1 ENHRY, CDR2 SYGVKD. Trimming took 0 bases from V and 3 from J, leaving 9 bases between them. CDR3 nucleotide sequence: TGTGCCATCAGTGAGTCCACGGGGAACTACGAGCAGTACTTC. Its translation: CAISESTGNYEQYF.

The table lists this clone with a count of one. This rearrangement joins TRBV7-9 to TRBJ1-3; perhaps TRBD1 as D (5 bases). CDR3 length: 20 amino acids. With 5 bases removed from V and 0 bases from J, the gap between germline ends came to 26 bases. CDR1 is SEHNR, CDR2 FQNEAQ, per germline (reference sequence). The CDR3 region is CASSTTLWDATRRSGNTIYF. CDR3 DNA sequence: TGTGCCAGCAGCACCACCCTTTGGGACGCAACCAGGCGCTCTGGAAACACCATATATTTT.

The chain has TRBV6-5 and TRBJ2-7; possibly TRBD1 for D (5 bases). The CDR3 is 11 residues long. Trimming cost V 4 bases and J 6 bases, with 7 bases left between them. CDR1 is MNHEY, CDR2 SVGAGI, per germline. CDR3 residues: CASSSTVEQYF. CDR3 coding DNA: TGTGCCAGCAGTTCGACAGTCGAGCAGTACTTC.

The genes are TRBV7-2 and TRBJ1-4; D is possibly TRBD1 (6 bases). Germline-derived CDR1 and CDR2 are SGHTA and FQGNSA. CDR3 length: 19 residues. Trimming pared 1 base from V and 8 bases from J, leaving 26 bases between. DNA for the CDR3: TGTGCCAGCAGCTTAGTGGCGGGTTCAATCGTTGGGGGCAAGGAAAAACTGTTTTTT. It is translated as CASSLVAGSIVGGKEKLFF.

V and J are TRBV10-3 and TRBJ1-1, with 8 bases fitting TRBD1. Germline V CDR1 and CDR2: ENHRY, SYGVKD. The V and J ends lost 5 bases and 5 bases, in that order; junction bases with no gene match: 4. CDR3 length: 13 residues. The CDR3 loop is CAISPTGGTEAFF. The CDR3 coding sequence is TGTGCCATCAGTCCTACAGGGGGAACTGAAGCTTTCTTT.

This clone was counted many times. The chain links TRBV7-2 to TRBJ1-3; D perhaps matches TRBD1 (5 bases). V lost 5 bases, J lost 4 bases, and 15 bases lay in between. Germline V lookup: CDR1 SGHTA, CDR2 FQGNSA. The CDR3 is 15 residues long. The CDR3 reads CASSLSGRAGNTIYF. CDR3 nucleotides: TGTGCCAGCAGCCTAAGCGGCAGGGCAGGAAACACCATATATTTT.

This sequence joins TRBV3-1 (or the pseudogene TRBV3-2) and TRBJ1-5, with D hard to call. The CDR3 consists of 13 residues. In germline, CDR1 is LGHDT, CDR2 YNNKEL (reference sequence). V shed 0 bases and J shed 9 bases, with 9 bases lying between them. As DNA, the CDR3 is TGTGCCAGCAGCCAAGAAGGCCGAATGCCCCAGCATTTT. Protein: CASSQEGRMPQHF.

CDR3 DNA sequence: TGTGCCAGCAGTGACCTGACTAGCGGGGGGGCCGGGCTGAGGGGTGAGCAGTTCTTC. This translates into CASSDLTSGGAGLRGEQFF. This sequence joins TRBV2 and TRBJ2-1; 14 nucleotides line up with TRBD2. Per the germline V gene, CDR1 is SNHLY and CDR2 is FYNNEI. V shed 3 bases, J shed 9 bases, and the junction held 16 bases outside the gene matches. CDR3 length: 19 amino acids.

The genes are TRBV10-2 and TRBJ1-5; 7 positions agree with TRBD1. CDR1 is WSHSY and CDR2 is SAAADI in the germline V gene. This CDR3 contains 13 residues. The trim removed 7 bases at V and 6 bases at J, leaving 6 bases unmatched. For the CDR3, the DNA is TGCGCCAGCACCGGACAGGTCCTTCAGCCCCAGCATTTT. Amino acid sequence: CASTGQVLQPQHF.

The DNA of the CDR3 is TGCAGCGTTACTCAGGCGATGAACACTGAAGCTTTCTTT. Amino acid sequence: CSVTQAMNTEAFF. The rearrangement joins TRBV29-1 to TRBJ1-1; D not certain. V lost 5 bases to trimming and J lost 0 bases, with 10 bases between them. The CDR3 loop spans 13 amino acids. Germline CDR1 SQVTM, CDR2 ANQGSEA.